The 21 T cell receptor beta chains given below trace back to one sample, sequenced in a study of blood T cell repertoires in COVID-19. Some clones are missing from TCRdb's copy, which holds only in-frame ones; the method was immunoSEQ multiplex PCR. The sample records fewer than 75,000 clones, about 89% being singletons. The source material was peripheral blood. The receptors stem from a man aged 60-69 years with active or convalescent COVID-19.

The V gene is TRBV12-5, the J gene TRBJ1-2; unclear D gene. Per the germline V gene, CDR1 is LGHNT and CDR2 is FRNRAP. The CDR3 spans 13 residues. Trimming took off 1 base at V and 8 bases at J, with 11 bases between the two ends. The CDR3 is CASGLGRSMGYTF. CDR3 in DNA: TGTGCTAGTGGTTTGGGACGGAGTATGGGCTACACCTTC.

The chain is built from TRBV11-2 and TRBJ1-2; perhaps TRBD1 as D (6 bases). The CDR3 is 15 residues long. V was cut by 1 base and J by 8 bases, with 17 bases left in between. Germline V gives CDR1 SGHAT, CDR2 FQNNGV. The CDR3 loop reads CASSLGNQGPAGYTF. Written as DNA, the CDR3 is TGTGCCAGCAGCTTAGGAAATCAGGGGCCCGCCGGCTACACCTTC. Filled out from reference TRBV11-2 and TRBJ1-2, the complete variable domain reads EAGVAQSPRYKIIEKRQSVAFWCNPISGHATLYWYQQILGQGPKLLIQFQNNGVVDDSQLPKDRFSAERLKGVDSTLKIQPAKLEDSAVYLCASSLGNQGPAGYTFGSGTRLTVV.

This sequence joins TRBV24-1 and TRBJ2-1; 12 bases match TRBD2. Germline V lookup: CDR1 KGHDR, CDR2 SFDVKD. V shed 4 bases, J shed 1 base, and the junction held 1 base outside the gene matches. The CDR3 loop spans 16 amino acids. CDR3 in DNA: TGTGCCACCAGTGACGGACTAGCGGGATCCTACAATGAGCAGTTCTTC. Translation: CATSDGLAGSYNEQFF.

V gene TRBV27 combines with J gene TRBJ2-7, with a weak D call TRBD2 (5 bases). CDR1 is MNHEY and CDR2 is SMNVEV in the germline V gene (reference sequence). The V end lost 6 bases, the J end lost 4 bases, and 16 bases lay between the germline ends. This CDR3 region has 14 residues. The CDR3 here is CASSRLRASYEQYF. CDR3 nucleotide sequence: TGTGCCAGCAGCCGGCTGCGGGCCTCTTACGAGCAGTACTTC.

This CDR3 reads CASRKSSSGGARNEQFF. The CDR3 coding sequence is TGTGCCAGCAGAAAATCGAGTAGCGGGGGGGCCCGGAATGAGCAGTTCTTC. The V call is TRBV28, the J call TRBJ2-1, with TRBD2 matching 11 bases. The length of the CDR3 is 17 residues. Looked up from germline, CDR1 is MDHEN and CDR2 is SYDVKM. The J segment lost 7 bases and the V segment lost 6 bases, leaving 14 bases of the junction unmatched.

The CDR3, as DNA: TGTGCCAGCAGCAGGACGGGACAGGGGGGAGGCTACACCTTC. It specifies CASSRTGQGGGYTF. The chain couples TRBV21-1 to TRBJ1-2; the table names TRBD1, a call not compared with the DNA. TRBV21-1 is tagged as a pseudogene. The CDR3 length is 14 residues.

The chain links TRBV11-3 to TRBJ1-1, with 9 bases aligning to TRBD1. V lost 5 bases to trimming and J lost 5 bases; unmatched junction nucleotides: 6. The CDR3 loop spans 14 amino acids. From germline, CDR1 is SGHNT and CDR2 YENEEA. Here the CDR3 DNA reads TGTGCCAGCAGCCCCTGGGGACAGGGAACTGAAGCTTTCTTT. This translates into CASSPWGQGTEAFF.

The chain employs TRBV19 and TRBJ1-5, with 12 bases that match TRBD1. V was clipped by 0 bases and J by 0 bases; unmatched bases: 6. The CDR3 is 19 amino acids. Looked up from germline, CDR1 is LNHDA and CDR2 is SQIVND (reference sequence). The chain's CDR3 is CASSIDGTGGRNSNQPQHF. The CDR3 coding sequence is TGTGCCAGTAGTATAGATGGGACAGGGGGCCGGAATAGCAATCAGCCCCAGCATTTT.

In DNA, the CDR3 is TGCGCCAGCAGCCACAAAAGGGGGGGTAGCCAGCCCCAGCATTTT. Protein sequence: CASSHKRGGSQPQHF. This sequence joins TRBV4-3 and TRBJ1-5, with a tentative D call TRBD1 (6 bases). Per the germline V gene, CDR1 is LGHNA and CDR2 is YSLEER. There are 15 residues in the CDR3. Trimming removed 3 bases from V and 7 bases from J, with 16 bases in between.

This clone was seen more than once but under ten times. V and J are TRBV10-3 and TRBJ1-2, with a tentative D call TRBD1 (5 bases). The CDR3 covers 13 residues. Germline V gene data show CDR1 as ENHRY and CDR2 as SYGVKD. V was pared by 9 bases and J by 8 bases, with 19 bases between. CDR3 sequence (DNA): TGTGCCATGAGAGAGACCCGGGGGGGAGGCTACACCTTC. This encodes CAMRETRGGGYTF.

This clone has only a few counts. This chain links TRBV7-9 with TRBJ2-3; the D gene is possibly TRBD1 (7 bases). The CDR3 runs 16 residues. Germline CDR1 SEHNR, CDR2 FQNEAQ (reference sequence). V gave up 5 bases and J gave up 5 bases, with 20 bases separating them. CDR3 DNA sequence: TGTGCCAGCAGCCCCCGGGGTAGGGGGCGGGAAGATACGCAGTATTTT. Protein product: CASSPRGRGREDTQYF.

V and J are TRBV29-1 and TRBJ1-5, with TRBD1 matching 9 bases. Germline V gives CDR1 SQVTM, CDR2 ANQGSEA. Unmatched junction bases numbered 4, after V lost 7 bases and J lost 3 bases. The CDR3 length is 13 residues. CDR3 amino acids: CSAGQGNNQPQHF. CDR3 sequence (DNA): TGCAGCGCCGGACAGGGGAACAATCAGCCCCAGCATTTT.

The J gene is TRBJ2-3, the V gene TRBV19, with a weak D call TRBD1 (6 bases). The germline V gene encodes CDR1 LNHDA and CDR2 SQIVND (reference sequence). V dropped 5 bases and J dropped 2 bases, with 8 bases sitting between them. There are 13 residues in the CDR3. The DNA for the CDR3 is TGTGCCAGTAGTGGACAGTCCACAGATACGCAGTATTTT. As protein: CASSGQSTDTQYF. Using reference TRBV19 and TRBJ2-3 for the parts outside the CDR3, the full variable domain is DGGITQSPKYLFRKEGQNVTLSCEQNLNHDAMYWYRQDPGQGLRLIYYSQIVNDFQKGDIAEGYSVSREKKESFPLTVTSAQKNPTAFYLCASSGQSTDTQYFGPGTRLTVL.

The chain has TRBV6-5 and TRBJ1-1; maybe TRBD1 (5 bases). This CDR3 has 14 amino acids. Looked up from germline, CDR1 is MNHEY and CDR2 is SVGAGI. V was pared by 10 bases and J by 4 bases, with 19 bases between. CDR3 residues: CATFPQVGGTEAFF. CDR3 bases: TGTGCCACTTTCCCACAGGTGGGGGGCACTGAAGCTTTCTTT.

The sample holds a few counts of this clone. The CDR3 region has the DNA TGTGCCAGCTCACCTGAGACAGGGCGATCCCTTGCCTGGAACACTGAAGCTTTCTTT. This sequence encodes CASSPETGRSLAWNTEAFF. The chain employs TRBV18 and TRBJ1-1; 7 bases align to TRBD1. The CDR3 has 19 amino acids. The V gene's germline CDR1 is KGHSH and CDR2 LQKENI. Trimming removed 3 bases from V and 1 base from J; junction bases left unmatched: 17.

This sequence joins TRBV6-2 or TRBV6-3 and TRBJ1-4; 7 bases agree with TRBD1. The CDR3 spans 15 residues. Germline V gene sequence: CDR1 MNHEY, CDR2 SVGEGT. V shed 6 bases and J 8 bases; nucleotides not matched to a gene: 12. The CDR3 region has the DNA TGTGCCAGCAGCCAAACCGGGACAGTCCGAGAAAAACTGTTTTTT. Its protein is CASSQTGTVREKLFF.

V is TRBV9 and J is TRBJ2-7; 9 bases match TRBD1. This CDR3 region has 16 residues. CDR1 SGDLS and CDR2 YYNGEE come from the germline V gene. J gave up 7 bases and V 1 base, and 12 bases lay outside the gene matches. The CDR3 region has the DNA TGTGCCAGCAGCGTACCGGCCGGGACAGGGCTTGATGAGCAGTACTTC. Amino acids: CASSVPAGTGLDEQYF.

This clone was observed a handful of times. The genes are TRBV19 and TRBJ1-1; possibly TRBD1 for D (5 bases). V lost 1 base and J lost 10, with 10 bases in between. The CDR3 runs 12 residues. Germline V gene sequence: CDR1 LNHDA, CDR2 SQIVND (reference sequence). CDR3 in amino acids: CASSIVQGPAFF. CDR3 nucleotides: TGTGCCAGTAGTATAGTCCAGGGTCCAGCTTTCTTT.

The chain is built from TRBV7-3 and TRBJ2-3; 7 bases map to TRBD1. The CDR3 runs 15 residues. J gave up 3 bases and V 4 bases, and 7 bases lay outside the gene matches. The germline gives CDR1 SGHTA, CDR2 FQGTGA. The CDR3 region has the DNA TGTGCCAGCAGCTCCTCGACAGGGTGGACAGATACGCAGTATTTT. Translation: CASSSSTGWTDTQYF.

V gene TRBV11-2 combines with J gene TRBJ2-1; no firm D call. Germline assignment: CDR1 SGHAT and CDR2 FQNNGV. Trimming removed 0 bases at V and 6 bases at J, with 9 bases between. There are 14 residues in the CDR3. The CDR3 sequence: CASSLERQFNEQFF. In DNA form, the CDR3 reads TGTGCCAGCAGCTTAGAACGCCAGTTCAATGAGCAGTTCTTC.

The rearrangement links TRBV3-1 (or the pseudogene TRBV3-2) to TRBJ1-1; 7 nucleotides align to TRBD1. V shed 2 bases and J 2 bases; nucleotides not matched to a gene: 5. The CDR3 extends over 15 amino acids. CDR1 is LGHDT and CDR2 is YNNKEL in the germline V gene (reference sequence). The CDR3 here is CASSQRDSRNTEAFF. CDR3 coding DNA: TGTGCCAGCAGCCAACGGGACAGTCGAAACACTGAAGCTTTCTTT.